This T cell receptor beta chain is drawn from a study of neurological immune-mediated disorders. Study details: About 90% of the roughly 34 multiple sclerosis patients had relapsing-remitting disease; 3 had secondary progressive. Overall study findings and caveats: The multiple sclerosis repertoire cluster had no association with any clinical or MRI feature.

The CDR3 contains 14 residues. The V segment lost 6 bases and the J segment 1 base; nucleotides outside the gene matches: 2. From germline, CDR1 is KGHSH and CDR2 LQKENI. From the 5' RACE reads, TCRdb called clonotypes with MiXCR, one entry per CDR3 protein. The data contain 40,000 to 55,000 distinct CDR3 sequences, less than 4% of them singletons. There are a few counts of this clonotype. Its target is unknown. Source material was 2 million unsorted PBMCs, stored at -80 °C in RNAlater. The chain recombines TRBV18 with TRBJ2-2; 7 bases align to TRBD1. This receptor was taken from a woman between 50 and 59 years old with multiple sclerosis. Source material: PBMCs. CDR3 DNA: TGTGCCAGCTCTAGACAGGGGAACACCGGGGAGCTGTTTTTT. Translation gives CASSRQGNTGELFF.